This T cell receptor (beta chain) was sequenced in a study of Ad26.COV2.S vaccination and SARS-CoV-2 variants. The germline V and J ends were trimmed by 1 base and 1 base, with 8 bases remaining between them. The germline gives CDR1 LNHNV, CDR2 YYDKDF (reference sequence). The CDR3 has 15 residues. Indicated treatment: about 20 received Ad26.COV2.S at low or high dose, single or two shots; a few received placebo; per-sample allocation not given. Repertoires come from day 63 after the first vaccine or placebo injection. General study points: The study found similar non-spike TCR breadth in vaccine and placebo recipients.

About this clone: The antigen remains undetermined.

Produced via immunoSEQ multiplex PCR; TCRdb's table is partial and in-frame only. The sample records about 680,000 clones, roughly nine tenths being singletons. The source was peripheral blood, collected in a trial of Ad26.COV2.S vaccine versus placebo. The receptor's source is a person aged 18-65 years who received the Ad26.COV2.S COVID-19 vaccine or a placebo. The chain has TRBV15 and TRBJ1-5; D gene unclear. The CDR3 here is CATSRVFGSNQPQHF. The DNA of the CDR3 is TGTGCCACCAGCAGAGTGTTTGGGAGCAATCAGCCCCAGCATTTT.